A single sample is the source of the 30 T cell receptor beta chains below, sequenced in a study of CD8 T cells in Susac syndrome. With random hexamers, reverse transcription was performed on about 0.5 to 1 ug of RNA. MiXCR, run by TCRdb on the immunoSEQ multiplex PCR reads, gives a single entry per CDR3 protein. In the table there are 130,000 or so distinct CDR3 sequences, 85% to 95% of which are singletons. The sequenced material came from CD4+ T cells from PBMCs. The source of these receptors is a human donor in good health.

V usage is TRBV20-1 and J usage is TRBJ2-3; D is ambiguous. The ends were cut back, 5 bases at V and 2 bases at J, with 14 bases in the middle. The CDR3 sequence is 14 residues long. Per germline, CDR1 DFQATT and CDR2 SNEGSKA (reference sequence). The CDR3 loop reads CSAPHRAHTDTQYF. Written as DNA, the CDR3 is TGCAGTGCTCCGCACCGGGCACACACAGATACGCAGTATTTT.

CDR3 sequence reads: CASTWRLVEAFF. The CDR3 DNA follows: TGTGCCAGCACCTGGAGGCTTGTTGAAGCTTTCTTT. V gene TRBV2 combines with J gene TRBJ1-1; no firm D call. Germline CDR1 is SNHLY and CDR2 is FYNNEI. CDR3 size: 12 residues. The germline V and J ends were trimmed by 7 bases and 7 bases, with 13 bases remaining between them.

J is TRBJ2-1 and V is TRBV20-1; 9 positions agree with TRBD2. The CDR3 is 14 residues long. The junction had 12 bases not matched to a gene; V was cut back by 7 bases and J by 8 bases. Germline-derived CDR1 and CDR2 are DFQATT and SNEGSKA (reference sequence). CDR3 sequence: CSVFTRTSVDEQFF. The CDR3 DNA is TGCAGTGTGTTCACCCGGACTAGCGTCGATGAGCAGTTCTTC.

This chain links TRBV20-1 with TRBJ2-7; TRBD2 might be the D (6 bases). Germline V gene lookup returns CDR1 DFQATT and CDR2 SNEGSKA (reference sequence). The V end lost 6 bases, the J end lost 0 bases, and 12 bases lay between the germline ends. This CDR3 region has 13 residues. The CDR3 nucleotides read TGCAGTGCGCGGGAAGGCTACTCCTACGAGCAGTACTTC. This codes for CSAREGYSYEQYF.

This chain uses TRBV11-2 with TRBJ2-7; 12 bases are shared with TRBD2. This CDR3 region has 13 residues. The V and J ends lost 8 bases and 8 bases, in that order; junction bases with no gene match: 7. Germline CDR1 and CDR2: SGHAT and FQNNGV. CDR3 nucleotide sequence: TGTGCCAGCCGAAGACTAGCGGGAGCACAGCAGTACTTC. Amino acid sequence: CASRRLAGAQQYF.

This chain connects TRBV10-3 to TRBJ2-4, with D maybe TRBD1 (7 bases). CDR3 length equals 15 residues. The V and J ends lost 2 bases and 7 bases respectively, with 15 bases between them. Germline V lookup: CDR1 ENHRY, CDR2 SYGVKD. This chain's CDR3 is CAISEPAGQTNIQYF. CDR3 nucleotides: TGTGCCATCAGTGAGCCGGCGGGACAGACCAACATTCAGTACTTC.

The chain combines TRBV6-5 with TRBJ2-7; D may correspond to TRBD1 or TRBD2 (5 bases each). Deletions cut 2 bases from V and 2 bases from J, with 16 bases between. This CDR3 contains 16 residues. Germline assignment: CDR1 MNHEY and CDR2 SVGAGI. The CDR3 nucleotides read TGTGCCAGCAGTTACGGTGGGGGAGCCGTCCCCTACGAGCAGTACTTC. Encoded protein: CASSYGGGAVPYEQYF.

This rearrangement joins TRBV20-1 to TRBJ1-5; D might be TRBD1 (6 bases). Germline lookup yields CDR1 DFQATT and CDR2 SNEGSKA (reference sequence). The CDR3 consists of 14 residues. V was shortened by 5 bases and J by 0 bases, with 11 bases between the two germline ends. The CDR3 DNA reads as TGCAGTGCTCTCGACAGGAATAGCAATCAGCCCCAGCATTTT. Protein sequence: CSALDRNSNQPQHF.

The chain couples TRBV2 to TRBJ1-4; D is possibly TRBD1 (5 bases). The CDR3 is 14 residues long. Germline values: CDR1 SNHLY, CDR2 FYNNEI. Trimming cost V 2 bases and J 8 bases, with 12 bases left between them. CDR3 sequence: CASSETGPTEKLFF. In DNA form, the CDR3 reads TGTGCCAGCAGTGAAACAGGCCCCACGGAAAAACTGTTTTTT.

The chain has TRBV7-6 and TRBJ2-2; 7 positions match TRBD1. The CDR3 is 15 residues long. J was trimmed by 6 bases and V by 5 bases; bases with no gene match: 9. Germline-derived CDR1 and CDR2 are SGHVS and FNYEAQ. The CDR3 nucleotides read TGTGCCAGCAGCATGGGTAGGGGGCCTGCCGGGGAGCTGTTTTTT. Its protein product is CASSMGRGPAGELFF.

Only one count was recorded for this clonotype. The V gene is TRBV19, the J gene TRBJ2-4; 7 bases align to TRBD1. Losses at the gene ends were 3 bases for V and 7 bases for J; bases not matched to a gene: 3. The CDR3 spans 13 residues. The germline CDR1 and CDR2 sequences are LNHDA and SQIVND (reference sequence). CDR3: CASSMDRSNIQYF. For the CDR3, the DNA is TGTGCCAGTAGTATGGACAGGAGCAACATTCAGTACTTC.

This chain connects TRBV18 to TRBJ1-6, with D possibly matching TRBD1 (6 bases). The CDR3 totals 15 residues. Germline CDR1 KGHSH, CDR2 LQKENI. V dropped 5 bases and J dropped 9 bases, with 17 bases sitting between them. The DNA for the CDR3 is TGTGCCAGCTCAGAACGGGACGGAGGGGGTTCACCCCTCCACTTT. As protein: CASSERDGGGSPLHF.

This sequence joins TRBV19 and TRBJ1-2, with 7 positions matching TRBD1. The CDR3 spans 12 residues. The germline CDR1 and CDR2 sequences are LNHDA and SQIVND (reference sequence). The trim removed 7 bases at V and 8 bases at J, leaving 7 bases unmatched. The CDR3 loop is CASKKGAQGYTF. In nucleotides, the CDR3 is TGTGCCAGTAAGAAGGGGGCGCAAGGCTACACCTTC.

This clonotype was counted between two and nine times. The chain has TRBV7-2 and TRBJ1-2; D not resolved. With 4 bases removed from V and 2 bases from J, the gap between germline ends came to 8 bases. Germline CDR1 and CDR2: SGHTA and FQGNSA. The CDR3 sequence is 13 residues long. The CDR3 region is CASSSGGNYGYTF. In DNA, the CDR3 is TGTGCCAGCAGCTCGGGCGGAAACTATGGCTACACCTTC.

This chain links TRBV6-2 or TRBV6-3 with TRBJ2-7; the D is unclear. The germline V gene encodes CDR1 MNHEY and CDR2 SVGEGT. This CDR3 contains 12 residues. V dropped 8 bases and J dropped 6 bases, with 14 bases sitting between them. This CDR3 is CASALPPLEQYF. The CDR3 DNA reads as TGTGCCAGCGCTCTCCCCCCGCTCGAGCAGTACTTC.

The chain recombines TRBV9 with TRBJ2-2, with D unclear. Trimming shortened V by 4 bases and J by 8 bases, and 9 bases separated the two germline ends. Germline V gene data show CDR1 as SGDLS and CDR2 as YYNGEE. The CDR3 has 12 amino acids. The CDR3 region is CASSLSRGELFF. The CDR3 DNA reads as TGTGCCAGCAGCTTGTCCAGGGGGGAGCTGTTTTTT.

The CDR3 spells CASREPGGYNEQFF. The CDR3 DNA sequence: TGCGCCAGCCGAGAACCGGGTGGGTACAATGAGCAGTTCTTC. The chain is built from TRBV5-1 and TRBJ2-1; the D is unclear. Germline V gene lookup returns CDR1 SGHRS and CDR2 YFSETQ. The CDR3 is 14 amino acids. V lost 7 bases and J lost 4, with 15 bases in between.

The chain combines TRBV29-1 with TRBJ1-4; 9 bases are shared with TRBD1. V was pared by 4 bases and J by 7 bases, with 7 bases of the junction left unmatched. There are 14 residues in the CDR3. The germline V gene has CDR1 SQVTM and CDR2 ANQGSEA. CDR3 nucleotide sequence: TGCAGCGTTGTAGGGGGACAGGGCGGTGAAAAACTGTTTTTT. This sequence encodes CSVVGGQGGEKLFF.

The chain has TRBV19 and TRBJ2-2; 7 bases are a match to TRBD2. The germline gives CDR1 LNHDA, CDR2 SQIVND (reference sequence). The CDR3 runs to 17 residues. With 1 base clipped from V and 3 bases from J, the junction kept 8 bases outside the gene matches. Here the CDR3 DNA reads TGTGCCAGTAGTATAGGACTAGCAGCCTCTGACACCGGGGAGCTGTTTTTT. It encodes CASSIGLAASDTGELFF. The full variable domain, completed using reference TRBV19 and TRBJ2-2, is DGGITQSPKYLFRKEGQNVTLSCEQNLNHDAMYWYRQDPGQGLRLIYYSQIVNDFQKGDIAEGYSVSREKKESFPLTVTSAQKNPTAFYLCASSIGLAASDTGELFFGEGSRLTVL.

The rearrangement joins TRBV12-5 to TRBJ1-5, with TRBD1 matching 12 bases. Trimming at V came to 7 bases and at J to 8 bases, leaving 12 bases not matched to a gene. Per the germline V gene, CDR1 is LGHNT and CDR2 is FRNRAP. CDR3 length: 16 residues. CDR3 residues: CASAPGQGAPREPQHF. The CDR3 bases are TGTGCTAGTGCCCCGGGACAGGGGGCCCCTCGGGAGCCCCAGCATTTT. The whole variable domain, filled in from reference TRBV12-5 and TRBJ1-5, reads DARVTQTPRHKVTEMGQEVTMRCQPILGHNTVFWYRQTMMQGLELLAYFRNRAPLDDSGMPKDRFSAEMPDATLATLKIQPSEPRDSAVYFCASAPGQGAPREPQHFGDGTRLSIL.

This clonotype was counted once. This rearrangement joins TRBV29-1 to TRBJ1-1, with 8 bases identical to TRBD1. Germline V CDR1 and CDR2: SQVTM, ANQGSEA. The CDR3 loop spans 15 amino acids. The trim removed 4 bases at V and 0 bases at J, leaving 7 bases unmatched. CDR3 DNA: TGCAGCGTTGTGGGTACAGGGGGGGTGAACACTGAAGCTTTCTTT. It translates to CSVVGTGGVNTEAFF.

The rearrangement uses TRBV28 and TRBJ2-7; perhaps TRBD1 as D (5 bases). Between the trimmed V and J ends, which lost 5 bases and 3 bases, there was a span of 14 bases. The length of the CDR3 is 14 residues. CDR1 is MDHEN and CDR2 is SYDVKM in the germline V gene. CDR3 DNA: TGTGCCAGCAGTCCTAACAGGAGATACTACGAGCAGTACTTC. Protein: CASSPNRRYYEQYF.

V is TRBV19 and J is TRBJ1-3, with a weak D call TRBD1 (5 bases). Germline V CDR1 and CDR2: LNHDA, SQIVND (reference sequence). Deletions cut 3 bases from V and 0 bases from J, with 12 bases between. CDR3 size: 16 residues. This chain's CDR3 is CASSIWDSSSGNTIYF. In DNA, the CDR3 is TGTGCCAGTAGTATCTGGGACTCAAGCTCTGGAAACACCATATATTTT.

The CDR3 region has the DNA TGCAGTGCTAGTCGTTCTAGCGGGAACTACGAGCAGTACTTC. Its translation is CSASRSSGNYEQYF. The rearrangement uses TRBV20-1 and TRBJ2-7; TRBD2 agrees at 9 bases. Germline CDR1 is DFQATT and CDR2 is SNEGSKA (reference sequence). CDR3 size: 14 residues. J lost 3 bases, V lost 3 bases, and 6 bases had no gene match.

The V and J genes are TRBV5-1 and TRBJ2-7; no firm D call. Trimming cost V 4 bases and J 3 bases, with 11 bases left between them. This CDR3 is 13 amino acids long. Germline lookup yields CDR1 SGHRS and CDR2 YFSETQ. CDR3 loop: CASSPVPGYEQYF. The CDR3 DNA is TGCGCCAGCAGCCCCGTCCCCGGCTACGAGCAGTACTTC.

The chain recombines TRBV20-1 with TRBJ1-5, with D hard to call. The length of the CDR3 is 13 residues. Trimming shortened V by 6 bases and J by 2 bases, and 11 bases separated the two germline ends. CDR1 and CDR2 from the germline V gene are DFQATT and SNEGSKA (reference sequence). The CDR3 nucleotides are TGCAGTGCGCCCCCTGGAGGCAATCAGCCCCAGCATTTT. Translated: CSAPPGGNQPQHF.

The chain is built from TRBV10-3 and TRBJ2-1, with D perhaps matching TRBD2 (6 bases). Germline CDR1 is ENHRY and CDR2 is SYGVKD. The CDR3 loop spans 15 amino acids. Trimming shortened V by 8 bases and J by 1 base, and 15 bases separated the two germline ends. The CDR3 nucleotides are TGTGCCATCCGGGGGTCTAGCGAATCCTACAATGAGCAGTTCTTC. Translated, it gives CAIRGSSESYNEQFF.

The genes are TRBV20-1 and TRBJ2-5; D not resolved. Trimming removed 0 bases at V and 2 bases at J, with 13 bases between. CDR1 is DFQATT, CDR2 SNEGSKA, per germline (reference sequence). The CDR3 covers 15 residues. CDR3 in DNA: TGCAGTGCTAGAGATCGTTTGGGCAGTCAAGAGACCCAGTACTTC. As protein: CSARDRLGSQETQYF.

The gene calls are TRBV7-2 and TRBJ2-5; the match to TRBD1 covers 7 bases. Germline V lookup: CDR1 SGHTA, CDR2 FQGNSA. CDR3 size: 15 residues. Losses at the gene ends were 2 bases for V and 5 bases for J; bases not matched to a gene: 8. This chain's CDR3 is CASSLRGPTGETQYF. CDR3 sequence (DNA): TGTGCCAGCAGCTTAAGGGGGCCTACCGGGGAGACCCAGTACTTC.

This rearrangement joins TRBV3-1 to TRBJ2-1, with unresolved D. Per the germline V gene, CDR1 is LGHDT and CDR2 is YNNKEL (reference sequence). V lost 1 base, J lost 10 bases, and 11 bases lay in between. The length of the CDR3 is 13 residues. CDR3 region: CASSQVPGSEQFF. CDR3 in DNA: TGTGCCAGCAGCCAAGTCCCTGGGTCCGAGCAGTTCTTC.